This TCR beta chain is drawn from a study of beta chain features in type 1 diabetes. Study in general: The patient and healthy donor groups were comparable for age, gender and cell yields. Overall study results and limits: PCR, the amplification step, might favor shorter templates, equally in patients and controls. High TCR expression in some cells could lead to their over-representation in cDNA sequencing.

The whole isolated RNA underwent reverse transcription, so sequencing captured expressed TCRB transcripts. Sequencing was performed with immunoSEQ multiplex PCR; in TCRdb, only in-frame clones are kept and a portion is missing. Of about 900,000 clones in the sample, about 17% were seen once. V was trimmed by 2 bases and J by 0 bases, leaving 10 bases between them. The CDR3 covers 15 residues. Per the germline V gene, CDR1 is MNHEY and CDR2 is SVGAGI. A note on this clone: Its antigen is undetermined.

This receptor was identified in a young woman in good health. The material sequenced was naive CD4+ T cells from blood. This sequence joins TRBV6-5 and TRBJ1-1; no clear D gene. Here the CDR3 DNA reads TGTGCCAGCAGTTACCAAAGCTCCATGAACACTGAAGCTTTCTTT. Its protein is CASSYQSSMNTEAFF.